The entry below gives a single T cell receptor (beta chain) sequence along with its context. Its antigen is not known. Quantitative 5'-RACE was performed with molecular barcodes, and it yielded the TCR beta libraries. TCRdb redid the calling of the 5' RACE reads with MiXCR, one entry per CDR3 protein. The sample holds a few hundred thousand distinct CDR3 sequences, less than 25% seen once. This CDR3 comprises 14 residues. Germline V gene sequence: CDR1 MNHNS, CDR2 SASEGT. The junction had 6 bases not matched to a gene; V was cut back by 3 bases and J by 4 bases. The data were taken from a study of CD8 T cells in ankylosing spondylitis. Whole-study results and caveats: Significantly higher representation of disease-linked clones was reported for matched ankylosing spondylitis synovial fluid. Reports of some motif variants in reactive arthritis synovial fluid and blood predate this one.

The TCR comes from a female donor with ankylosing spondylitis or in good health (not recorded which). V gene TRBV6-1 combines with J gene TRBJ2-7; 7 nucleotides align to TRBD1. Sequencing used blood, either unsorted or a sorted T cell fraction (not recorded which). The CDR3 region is CASSDGGQLYEQYF. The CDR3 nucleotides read TGTGCCAGCAGTGATGGGGGACAGCTTTACGAGCAGTACTTC.